The source of this T cell receptor beta chain is a study of shared clonotypes between healthy human individuals. Of note for this clone: Distinct nucleotide sequences in the sample also encode this CDR3.

Libraries were prepared by immunoSEQ multiplex PCR; TCRdb keeps only in-frame clonotypes and omits some of them. The sample holds nearly 500,000 clones; 76% are singletons and the top ten take over 10%. In unsorted samples, genomic DNA was obtained using 90 million or so PBMCs. Sequencing used PBMCs. The TCR originated in a woman aged 40 to 49 in good health. Some clones in this sample may be carry-over from other donors' samples.

The CDR3 reads CASGLEIWGAHGNQANYGYTF. The CDR3 nucleotides read TGTGCTAGTGGTTTGGAGATTTGGGGGGCTCACGGGAACCAAGCTAACTATGGCTACACCTTC. The chain links TRBV12-5 to TRBJ1-2; a possible D gene is TRBD1 (6 bases). From germline, CDR1 is LGHNT and CDR2 FRNRAP. The CDR3 contains 21 residues. Trimming took 1 base from V and 0 from J, leaving 27 bases between them.